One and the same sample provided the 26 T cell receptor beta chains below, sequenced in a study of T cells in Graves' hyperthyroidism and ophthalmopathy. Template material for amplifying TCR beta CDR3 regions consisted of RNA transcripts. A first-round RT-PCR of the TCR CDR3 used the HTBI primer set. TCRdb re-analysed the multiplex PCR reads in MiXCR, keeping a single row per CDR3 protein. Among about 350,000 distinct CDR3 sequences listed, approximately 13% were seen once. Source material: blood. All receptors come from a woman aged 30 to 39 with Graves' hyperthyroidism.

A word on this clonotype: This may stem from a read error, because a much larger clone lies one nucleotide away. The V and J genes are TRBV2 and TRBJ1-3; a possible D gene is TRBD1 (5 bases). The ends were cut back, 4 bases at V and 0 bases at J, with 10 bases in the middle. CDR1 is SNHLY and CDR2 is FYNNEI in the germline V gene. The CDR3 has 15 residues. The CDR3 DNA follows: TGTGCCAGCAGTGCTGACAGCAGCTCTGGAAACACCATATATTTT. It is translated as CASSADSSSGNTIYF. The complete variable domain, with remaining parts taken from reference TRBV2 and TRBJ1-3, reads EPEVTQTPSHQVTQMGQEVILRCVPISNHLYFYWYRQILGQKVEFLVSFYNNEISEKSEIFDDQFSVERPDGSNFTLKIRSTKLEDSAMYFCASSADSSSGNTIYFGEGSWLTVV.

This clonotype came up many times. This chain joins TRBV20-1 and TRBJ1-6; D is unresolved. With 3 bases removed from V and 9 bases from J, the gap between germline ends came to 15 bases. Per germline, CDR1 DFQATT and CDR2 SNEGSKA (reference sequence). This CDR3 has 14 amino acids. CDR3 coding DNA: TGCAGTGCTAGGCCTCTAGGTTCTGCTTCACCCCTCCACTTT. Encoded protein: CSARPLGSASPLHF.

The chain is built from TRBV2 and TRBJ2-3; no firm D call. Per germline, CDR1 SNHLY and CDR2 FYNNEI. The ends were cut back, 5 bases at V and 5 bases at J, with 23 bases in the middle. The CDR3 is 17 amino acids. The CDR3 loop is CASSLDVTPTGLDTQYF. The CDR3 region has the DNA TGTGCCAGCAGTTTGGACGTGACCCCGACGGGTTTAGATACGCAGTATTTT.

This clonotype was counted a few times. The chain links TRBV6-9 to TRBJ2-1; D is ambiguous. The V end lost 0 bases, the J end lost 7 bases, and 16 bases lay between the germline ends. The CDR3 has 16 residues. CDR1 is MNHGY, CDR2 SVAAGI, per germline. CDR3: CASSYSISLVRNEQFF. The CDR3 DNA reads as TGTGCCAGCAGTTATTCGATTTCGCTAGTTCGGAATGAGCAGTTCTTC.

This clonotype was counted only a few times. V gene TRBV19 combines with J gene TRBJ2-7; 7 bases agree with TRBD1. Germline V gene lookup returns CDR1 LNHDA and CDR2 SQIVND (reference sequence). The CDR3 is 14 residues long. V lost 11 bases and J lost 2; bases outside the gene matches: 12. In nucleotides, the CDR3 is TGTGCCTCTTCAGGACAGGCGATTCCCTACGAGCAGTACTTC. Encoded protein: CASSGQAIPYEQYF.

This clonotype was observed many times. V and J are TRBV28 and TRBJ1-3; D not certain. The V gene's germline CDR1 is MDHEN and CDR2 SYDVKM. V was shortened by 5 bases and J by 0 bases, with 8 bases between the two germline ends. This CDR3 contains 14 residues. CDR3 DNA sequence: TGTGCCAGCAGTCCTTACAGCTCTGGAAACACCATATATTTT. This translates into CASSPYSSGNTIYF.

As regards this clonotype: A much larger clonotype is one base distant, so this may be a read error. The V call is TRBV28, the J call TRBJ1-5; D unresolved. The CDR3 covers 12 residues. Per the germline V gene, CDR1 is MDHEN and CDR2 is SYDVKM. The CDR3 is CANSISNQPQHF. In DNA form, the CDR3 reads TGTGCCAACAGTATAAGCAATCAGCCCCAGCATTTT.

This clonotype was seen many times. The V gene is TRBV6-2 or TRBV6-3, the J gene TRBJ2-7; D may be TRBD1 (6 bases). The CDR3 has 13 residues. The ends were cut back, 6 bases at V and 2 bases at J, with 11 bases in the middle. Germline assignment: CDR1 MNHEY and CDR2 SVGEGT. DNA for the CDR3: TGTGCCAGCAGCGACGGGACACCCTACGAGCAGTACTTC. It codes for CASSDGTPYEQYF.

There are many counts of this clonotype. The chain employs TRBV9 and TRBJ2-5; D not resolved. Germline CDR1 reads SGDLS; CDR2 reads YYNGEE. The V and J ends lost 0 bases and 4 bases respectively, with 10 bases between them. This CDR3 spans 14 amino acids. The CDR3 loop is CASSVESWGETQYF. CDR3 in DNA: TGTGCCAGCAGCGTAGAGTCATGGGGAGAGACCCAGTACTTC.

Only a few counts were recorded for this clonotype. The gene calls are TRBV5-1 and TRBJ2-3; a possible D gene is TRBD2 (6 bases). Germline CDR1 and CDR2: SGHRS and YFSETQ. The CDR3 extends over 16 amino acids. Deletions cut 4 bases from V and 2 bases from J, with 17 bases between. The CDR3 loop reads CASSAGLSEFTDTQYF. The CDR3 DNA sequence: TGCGCCAGCAGCGCGGGACTCTCGGAGTTCACAGATACGCAGTATTTT.

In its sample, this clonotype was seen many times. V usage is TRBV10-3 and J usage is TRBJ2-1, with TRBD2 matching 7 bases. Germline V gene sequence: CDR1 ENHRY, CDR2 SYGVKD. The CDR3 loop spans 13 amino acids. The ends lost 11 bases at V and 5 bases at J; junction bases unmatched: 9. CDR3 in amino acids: CAVTEAGNNEQFF. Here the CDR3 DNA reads TGTGCCGTAACCGAAGCGGGAAACAATGAGCAGTTCTTC.

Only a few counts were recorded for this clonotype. The CDR3 DNA follows: TGTGCCAGCAGCTTAGGGGGGGACAGGGGAGGTTATGGCTACACCTTC. Amino acids: CASSLGGDRGGYGYTF. The V call is TRBV7-2, the J call TRBJ1-2; 10 bases map to TRBD1. Germline V lookup: CDR1 SGHTA, CDR2 FQGNSA. After removal of 1 base from V and 5 bases from J, the junction contained 7 bases not matched to a gene. The CDR3 is 16 residues long.

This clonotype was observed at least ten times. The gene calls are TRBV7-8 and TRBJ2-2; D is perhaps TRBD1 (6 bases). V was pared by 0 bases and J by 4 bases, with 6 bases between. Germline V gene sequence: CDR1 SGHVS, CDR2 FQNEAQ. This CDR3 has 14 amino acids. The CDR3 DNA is TGTGCCAGCAGCTTAGCCAGGGGCACCGGGGAGCTGTTTTTT. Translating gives CASSLARGTGELFF.

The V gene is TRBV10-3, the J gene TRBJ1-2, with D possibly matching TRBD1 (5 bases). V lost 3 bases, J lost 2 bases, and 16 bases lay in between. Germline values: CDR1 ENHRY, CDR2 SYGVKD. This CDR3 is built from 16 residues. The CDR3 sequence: CAISDLRGRENYGYTF. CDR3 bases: TGTGCCATCAGTGATCTCCGCGGCAGGGAAAACTATGGCTACACCTTC.

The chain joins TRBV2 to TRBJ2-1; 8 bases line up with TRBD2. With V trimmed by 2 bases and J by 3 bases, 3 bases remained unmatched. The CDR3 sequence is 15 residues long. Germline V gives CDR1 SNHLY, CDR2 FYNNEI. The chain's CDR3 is CASSEKAGDYNEQFF. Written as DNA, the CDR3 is TGTGCCAGCAGTGAAAAAGCGGGAGACTACAATGAGCAGTTCTTC.

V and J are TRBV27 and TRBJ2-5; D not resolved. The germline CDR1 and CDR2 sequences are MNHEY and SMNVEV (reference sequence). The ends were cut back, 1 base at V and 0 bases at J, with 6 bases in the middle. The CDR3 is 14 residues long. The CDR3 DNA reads TGTGCCAGCAGTTTATGGGGTGACCAAGAGACCCAGTACTTC. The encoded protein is CASSLWGDQETQYF.

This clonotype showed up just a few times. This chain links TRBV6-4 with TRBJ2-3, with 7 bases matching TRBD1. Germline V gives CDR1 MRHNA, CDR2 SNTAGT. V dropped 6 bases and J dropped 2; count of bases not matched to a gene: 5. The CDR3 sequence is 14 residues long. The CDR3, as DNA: TGTGCCAGCAGGCCCGACAGGGTCACAGATACGCAGTATTTT. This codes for CASRPDRVTDTQYF.

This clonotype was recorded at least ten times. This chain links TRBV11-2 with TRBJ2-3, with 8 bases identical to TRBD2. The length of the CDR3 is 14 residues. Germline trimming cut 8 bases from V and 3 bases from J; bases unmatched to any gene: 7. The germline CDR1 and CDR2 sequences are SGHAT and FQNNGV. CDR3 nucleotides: TGTGCCAGCGGGTCAGCGGGAGTGACAGATACGCAGTATTTT. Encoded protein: CASGSAGVTDTQYF.

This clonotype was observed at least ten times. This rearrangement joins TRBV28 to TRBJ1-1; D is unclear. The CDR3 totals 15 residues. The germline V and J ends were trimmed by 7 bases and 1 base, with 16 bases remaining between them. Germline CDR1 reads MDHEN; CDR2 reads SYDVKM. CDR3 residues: CASTPLPGRNTEAFF. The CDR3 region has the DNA TGTGCCAGCACCCCCCTTCCTGGGAGGAACACTGAAGCTTTCTTT.

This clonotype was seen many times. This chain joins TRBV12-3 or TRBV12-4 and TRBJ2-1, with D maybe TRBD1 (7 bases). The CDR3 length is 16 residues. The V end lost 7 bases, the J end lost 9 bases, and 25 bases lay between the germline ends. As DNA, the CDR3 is TGTGCCAGCATTTCCTCCTGGGACAGCGGGCGGGGTGAGCAGTTCTTC. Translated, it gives CASISSWDSGRGEQFF.

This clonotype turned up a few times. The CDR3 bases are TGTGCCTGGAGCCGGACAGAGCTTTACAATGAGCAGTTCTTC. This gives the protein CAWSRTELYNEQFF. V gene TRBV30 combines with J gene TRBJ2-1; D possibly corresponds to TRBD1 (6 bases). This CDR3 contains 14 residues. Deletions cut 3 bases from V and 4 bases from J, with 13 bases between. Germline CDR1 reads GTSNPN; CDR2 reads SVGIG (reference sequence).

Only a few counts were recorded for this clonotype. CDR3 coding DNA: TGCAGCGTACTATGGGGAGGCCGGACGGGTGAGCAGTTCTTC. It specifies CSVLWGGRTGEQFF. V is TRBV29-1 and J is TRBJ2-1, with a tentative D call TRBD2 (6 bases). Germline lookup yields CDR1 SQVTM and CDR2 ANQGSEA. Trimming left V 6 bases short and J 9 bases short, with 21 bases between. CDR3 length: 14 residues.

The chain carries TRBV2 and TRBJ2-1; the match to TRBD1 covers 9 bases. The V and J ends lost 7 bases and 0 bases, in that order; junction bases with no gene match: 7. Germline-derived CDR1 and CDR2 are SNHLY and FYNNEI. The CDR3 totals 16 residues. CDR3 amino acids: CASMYRGQDSYNEQFF. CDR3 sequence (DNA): TGTGCCAGCATGTACAGGGGGCAAGACTCCTACAATGAGCAGTTCTTC.

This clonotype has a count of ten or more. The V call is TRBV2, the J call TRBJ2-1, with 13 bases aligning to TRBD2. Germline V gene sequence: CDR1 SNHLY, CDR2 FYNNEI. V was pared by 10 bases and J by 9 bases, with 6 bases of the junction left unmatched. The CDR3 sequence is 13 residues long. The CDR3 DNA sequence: TGTGCCAACCAGACTAGCGGGAGGATTGAGCAGTTCTTC. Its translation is CANQTSGRIEQFF.

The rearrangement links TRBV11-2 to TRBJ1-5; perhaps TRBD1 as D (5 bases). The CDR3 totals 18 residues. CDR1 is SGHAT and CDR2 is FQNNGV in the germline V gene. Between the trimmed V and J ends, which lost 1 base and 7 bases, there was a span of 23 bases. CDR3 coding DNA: TGTGCCAGCAGCTTAGTTTCGGTCCGGGACGGGGGGGAACAGCCCCAGCATTTT. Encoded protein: CASSLVSVRDGGEQPQHF.

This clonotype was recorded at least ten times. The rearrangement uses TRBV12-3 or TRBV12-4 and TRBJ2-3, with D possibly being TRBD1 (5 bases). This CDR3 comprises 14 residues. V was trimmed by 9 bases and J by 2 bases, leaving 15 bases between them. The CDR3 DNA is TGTGCCAGTAGTAAGGGGTCCTCCACAGATACGCAGTATTTT. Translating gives CASSKGSSTDTQYF.